This T cell receptor (beta chain) was sequenced for a study of T cell responses to AZD1222 COVID-19 vaccine. Study-level information: Second-dose groups at about 4 or about 12 weeks were pooled. Overall study results and limits: No day 14 peak samples; only post-peak repertoires were characterized. An increase in Spike-specific TCR breadth and depth was observed after two AZD1222 doses. Donors were largely white British and mainly female; clonal diversity was possibly underestimated.

Sequenced by immunoSEQ multiplex PCR; TCRdb stores in-frame clones only, minus some. The sample contains some 96,000 clones, around 86% of which appear only once. Germline loops: CDR1 KGHDR, CDR2 SFDVKD. The V gene end was trimmed by 3 bases and the J gene end by 7 bases; junction bases not matched to a gene: 1. The CDR3 runs 13 residues. As concerns this clone: Its antigen is unidentified.

This chain uses TRBV24-1 with TRBJ1-2; 10 bases match TRBD1. Sequencing used peripheral blood, obtained on day 0 of AZD1222 vaccination. This clonotype was obtained from an adult in good health. CDR3 loop: CATSDRTGGGYTF. CDR3 bases: TGTGCCACCAGTGATAGGACAGGGGGTGGCTACACCTTC.